This entry lists 28 T cell receptor beta chains sequenced from one sample in a study of Graves' ophthalmopathy and Graves' hyperthyroidism (dated by TCRdb to 2017 to 2018). Sequencing instrument: Illumina HiSeq 2000. For repertoire sequencing, the TCR beta CDR3 regions were amplified from RNA transcripts. The first round was an RT-PCR using HTBI primers with the Qiagen OneStep RT-PCR kit, and this first round was followed by a second-round multiplex PCR, then size selection and purification. TCRdb passed the public sequencing reads through fastp at Q25 and MiXCR, retaining productive beta sequences. Rows with a matching CDR3 protein are joined into one entry that keeps the most common DNA and genes. The sample table contains 23,000 or so distinct CDR3 sequences; only one count was recorded for approximately 48% of them. The ten largest clones represent about 7% of the sample. The sequencing input was peripheral blood. Every receptor here comes from an adult woman with stable Graves' hyperthyroidism.

This clonotype was seen ten or more times. This sequence joins TRBV11-2 and TRBJ2-3; 9 bases are shared with TRBD1. V shed 0 bases and J 3 bases; nucleotides not matched to a gene: 4. Germline CDR1 and CDR2: SGHAT and FQNNGV. This CDR3 region has 16 residues. CDR3 sequence (DNA): TGTGCCAGCAGCTTAGATGGGGACAGGGTGACAGATACGCAGTATTTT. This codes for CASSLDGDRVTDTQYF.

This clonotype was observed once. This rearrangement joins TRBV20-1 to TRBJ1-5; tentative D call: TRBD1 (6 bases). The CDR3 has 15 amino acids. Looked up from germline, CDR1 is DFQATT and CDR2 is SNEGSKA (reference sequence). V was shortened by 0 bases and J by 0 bases, with 9 bases between the two germline ends. CDR3 nucleotides: TGCAGTGCTAGAGATGAGGGACATAGCAATCAGCCCCAGCATTTT. Translation gives CSARDEGHSNQPQHF.

This clonotype is classed as medium-sized (0.01 to 0.1%). The genes are TRBV7-9 and TRBJ1-6; D is uncertain. V was shortened by 1 base and J by 6 bases, with 10 bases between the two germline ends. This CDR3 has 15 amino acids. Germline V gene data show CDR1 as SEHNR and CDR2 as FQNEAQ (reference sequence). Written as DNA, the CDR3 is TGTGCCAGCAGCTTAGAGAAACAGCCTAATTCACCCCTCCACTTT. Translating gives CASSLEKQPNSPLHF. The whole variable domain, filled in from reference TRBV7-9 and TRBJ1-6, reads DTGVSQNPRHKITKRGQNVTFRCDPISEHNRLYWYRQTLGQGPEFLTYFQNEAQLEKSRLLSDRFSAERPKGSFSTLEIQRTEQGDSAMYLCASSLEKQPNSPLHFGNGTRLTVT.

This clonotype was counted many times. This chain links TRBV30 with TRBJ2-3, with 9 bases that match TRBD1. Germline-derived CDR1 and CDR2 are GTSNPN and SVGIG (reference sequence). The CDR3 totals 13 residues. V was pared by 7 bases and J by 6 bases, with 8 bases of the junction left unmatched. The CDR3 here is CAFGQGKRDTQYF. The CDR3 nucleotides are TGTGCCTTCGGACAGGGGAAGAGGGATACGCAGTATTTT.

V and J are TRBV7-9 and TRBJ1-2, with D possibly TRBD1 on 5 matching bases. Germline CDR1 SEHNR, CDR2 FQNEAQ (reference sequence). The CDR3 sequence is 13 residues long. Trimming cost V 1 base and J 6 bases, with 9 bases left between them. CDR3 in DNA: TGTGCCAGCAGCTTAGGCCAGGGTGATGGCTACACCTTC. This gives the protein CASSLGQGDGYTF.

This clonotype was recorded at least ten times. The chain couples TRBV6-6 to TRBJ2-7; 9 positions match TRBD2. CDR1 and CDR2 from the germline V gene are MNHNY and SVGAGI (reference sequence). The CDR3 runs to 15 residues. The V and J ends lost 3 bases and 1 base, in that order; junction bases with no gene match: 4. The CDR3 loop reads CASSYSGSRSYEQYF. For the CDR3, the DNA is TGTGCCAGCAGTTATAGCGGGAGTCGTTCCTACGAGCAGTACTTC.

Ten or more counts support this clonotype. CDR3 in amino acids: CASSHSLRGQGATNEQFF. CDR3 sequence (DNA): TGTGCCAGCAGCCACTCCCTCAGGGGCCAGGGGGCGACGAATGAGCAGTTCTTC. The rearrangement links TRBV3-1 to TRBJ2-1; 8 bases align to TRBD1. CDR1 LGHDT and CDR2 YNNKEL come from the germline V gene (reference sequence). This CDR3 is built from 18 residues. V was clipped by 3 bases and J by 7 bases; unmatched bases: 17.

The chain couples TRBV20-1 to TRBJ1-3, with D uncertain. CDR1 is DFQATT and CDR2 is SNEGSKA in the germline V gene (reference sequence). V dropped 7 bases and J dropped 3 bases, with 7 bases sitting between them. This CDR3 comprises 11 residues. The CDR3 DNA reads as TGCAGTGGCACAAGTGGAAACACCATATATTTT. As protein: CSGTSGNTIYF.

The gene calls are TRBV7-1 and TRBJ2-2; 8 bases match TRBD2. TRBV7-1 is assigned to the ORF class and has an uncertain function. The V and J ends lost 3 bases and 6 bases, in that order; junction bases with no gene match: 18. The CDR3 contains 19 residues. CDR3 sequence reads: CASSSPLNPGLEWSGELFF. The CDR3 coding sequence is TGTGCCAGCAGCTCCCCTCTTAATCCGGGACTAGAATGGTCCGGGGAGCTGTTTTTT.

This chain links TRBV6-1 with TRBJ1-5, with D perhaps TRBD1 (5 bases). With 4 bases removed from V and 8 bases from J, the gap between germline ends came to 21 bases. The CDR3 spans 16 residues. The germline gives CDR1 MNHNS, CDR2 SASEGT. CDR3 in DNA: TGTGCCAGCAGTGTTTTACTAGCGGAGGGGAATGAGCCCCAGCATTTT. This translates into CASSVLLAEGNEPQHF.

This clonotype occurred many times. The chain uses TRBV6-4 and TRBJ1-5; TRBD2 might be the D (5 bases). The DNA end is more similar to TRBJ2-3, so the J call may be wrong. Germline V lookup: CDR1 MRHNA, CDR2 SNTAGT. This CDR3 has 15 residues. Here the CDR3 reads CASRKTRDSNQPQYF. As DNA, the CDR3 is TGTGCCAGCAGAAAGACACGGGATAGCAATCAGCCCCAGTATTTT.

This clonotype has only a few counts. The genes are TRBV24-1 and TRBJ1-5; no firm D call. From germline, CDR1 is KGHDR and CDR2 SFDVKD. V was clipped by 6 bases and J by 3 bases, with 11 bases between them. The CDR3 has 14 residues. The CDR3 DNA is TGTGCCACCAGTCCCGGGAGCATCAATCAGCCCCAGCATTTT. It is translated as CATSPGSINQPQHF.

This sequence joins TRBV20-1 and TRBJ1-3, with TRBD1 matching 9 bases. The CDR3 consists of 17 residues. V shed 2 bases and J 3 bases; nucleotides not matched to a gene: 11. Per germline, CDR1 DFQATT and CDR2 SNEGSKA (reference sequence). CDR3 region: CSARPQQGAIGGNTIYF. The CDR3 bases are TGCAGTGCTAGACCTCAACAGGGGGCGATTGGTGGAAACACCATATATTTT.

This clonotype was seen repeatedly, ten times or more. The gene calls are TRBV7-3 and TRBJ2-5; TRBD1 aligns across 7 bases. The CDR3 covers 14 residues. Germline CDR1 is SGHTA and CDR2 is FQGTGA. J lost 1 base, V lost 4 bases, and 3 bases had no gene match. The chain's CDR3 is CASSSTGPQETQYF. CDR3 nucleotide sequence: TGTGCCAGCAGCTCGACAGGGCCCCAAGAGACCCAGTACTTC.

As to this clonotype: Without the conserved terminal phenylalanine or tryptophan, this CDR3 likely stems from a read error. The chain recombines TRBV12-3 or TRBV12-4 with TRBJ1-1, with no clear D. There are 14 residues in the CDR3. The CDR3 DNA reads TGCGCCAGCAGTTCCTCGGGAGCTAACACTGAAGCTTTCATT. Residues: CASSSSGANTEAFI.

In this sample, this clonotype is medium-sized. The V and J genes are TRBV2 and TRBJ1-6; maybe TRBD1 (6 bases). This CDR3 has 15 amino acids. Trimming pared 3 bases from V and 10 bases from J, leaving 16 bases between. CDR1 and CDR2 from the germline V gene are SNHLY and FYNNEI. CDR3 region: CASSEASYQGSPLHF. Here the CDR3 DNA reads TGTGCCAGCAGTGAGGCTTCTTACCAGGGGTCACCCCTCCACTTT.

The chain couples TRBV20-1 to TRBJ2-1; D not resolved. Trimming removed 1 base at V and 9 bases at J, with 10 bases between. Per the germline V gene, CDR1 is DFQATT and CDR2 is SNEGSKA (reference sequence). The CDR3 sequence is 12 residues long. The CDR3 protein is CSARVGGAEQFF. The CDR3 DNA is TGCAGTGCTAGAGTAGGTGGCGCTGAGCAGTTCTTC.

The chain joins TRBV4-1 to TRBJ2-1, with D maybe TRBD2 (6 bases). Germline V lookup: CDR1 MGHRA, CDR2 YSYEKL. V was shortened by 5 bases and J by 0 bases, with 11 bases between the two germline ends. CDR3 length: 15 residues. CDR3 residues: CASSKDYGSYNEQFF. The CDR3 bases are TGCGCCAGCAGCAAGGACTATGGCTCCTACAATGAGCAGTTCTTC.

This clonotype was observed a single time. This sequence joins TRBV6-5 and TRBJ1-5; D is possibly TRBD1 (5 bases). This CDR3 has 16 amino acids. The germline V gene has CDR1 MNHEY and CDR2 SVGAGI. The V end lost 2 bases, the J end lost 5 bases, and 16 bases lay between the germline ends. This chain's CDR3 is CASSYESAGDDQPQHF. The CDR3 bases are TGTGCCAGCAGTTACGAAAGTGCTGGGGACGATCAGCCCCAGCATTTT.

The V gene is TRBV7-8, the J gene TRBJ1-4; no clear D. This CDR3 is 14 amino acids long. The V gene lost 1 base and the J gene lost 8 bases, with 11 bases spanning the gap. The germline gives CDR1 SGHVS, CDR2 FQNEAQ. For the CDR3, the DNA is TGTGCCAGCAGCTTAGGGAGACACAAAGAAAAACTGTTTTTT. It translates to CASSLGRHKEKLFF.

The V call is TRBV2, the J call TRBJ1-5; 8 nucleotides match TRBD1. The CDR3 totals 16 residues. Germline V gene sequence: CDR1 SNHLY, CDR2 FYNNEI. J was trimmed by 3 bases and V by 1 base; bases with no gene match: 5. The CDR3 DNA reads as TGTGCCAGCAGTGAAGGATACAGGGGGGACAATCAGCCCCAGCATTTT. Residues: CASSEGYRGDNQPQHF.

This clonotype was counted between two and nine times. This chain uses TRBV10-2 with TRBJ2-1, with TRBD2 identical over 11 bases. V was clipped by 6 bases and J by 2 bases; unmatched bases: 3. Germline CDR1 and CDR2: WSHSY and SAAADI. The CDR3 runs 15 residues. CDR3 in DNA: TGCGCCAGCAGCTTACTAGCGGGAGCCTACAATGAGCAGTTCTTC. It is translated as CASSLLAGAYNEQFF.

This clonotype turned up a few times. V and J are TRBV2 and TRBJ2-7; 11 nucleotides agree with TRBD1. CDR3 length equals 14 residues. Germline V lookup: CDR1 SNHLY, CDR2 FYNNEI. V dropped 7 bases and J dropped 3; count of bases not matched to a gene: 5. The CDR3 region is CASTMGQGDYEQYF. CDR3 coding DNA: TGTGCCAGCACTATGGGACAGGGGGACTACGAGCAGTACTTC.

Relative to its sample, this clonotype is medium-sized. This chain links TRBV19 with TRBJ2-3; a weak D match, TRBD1 (6 bases). Germline V gene lookup returns CDR1 LNHDA and CDR2 SQIVND (reference sequence). Trimming cost V 5 bases and J 2 bases, with 14 bases left between them. This CDR3 region has 15 residues. CDR3 bases: TGTGCCAGTAGTGTGTGGACAGACCCCACAGATACGCAGTATTTT. It is translated as CASSVWTDPTDTQYF.

This clonotype showed up just once. The chain links TRBV7-2 to TRBJ2-6; TRBD1 or TRBD2 may be the D gene (5 bases each). Trimming pared 5 bases from V and 3 bases from J, leaving 20 bases between. CDR1 is SGHTA, CDR2 FQGNSA, per germline. The CDR3 has 18 amino acids. For the CDR3, the DNA is TGTGCCAGCAGCATAACCGGGACCCCTGTCGGTGGGGCCAACGTCCTGACTTTC. Its translation is CASSITGTPVGGANVLTF.

This clonotype is medium-sized (0.01 to 0.1%). The V and J genes are TRBV7-2 and TRBJ2-7; D is ambiguous. Trimming shortened V by 1 base and J by 6 bases, and 7 bases separated the two germline ends. Germline CDR1 is SGHTA and CDR2 is FQGNSA. The CDR3 is 12 amino acids. DNA for the CDR3: TGTGCCAGCAGCTTAGACGGGTTCGAGCAGTACTTC. This encodes CASSLDGFEQYF.

Only one count was recorded for this clonotype. V is TRBV12-3 or TRBV12-4 and J is TRBJ1-2; 7 bases match TRBD1. There are 13 residues in the CDR3. The V gene end was trimmed by 6 bases and the J gene end by 6 bases; junction bases not matched to a gene: 7. The CDR3 here is CASRAGQRHGYTF. For the CDR3, the DNA is TGTGCCAGCAGGGCGGGACAGAGGCATGGCTACACCTTC.

In its sample, this clonotype was seen many times. The chain combines TRBV27 with TRBJ2-7; tentatively, D is TRBD2 (5 bases). Germline CDR1 is MNHEY and CDR2 is SMNVEV (reference sequence). This CDR3 is built from 13 residues. V was cut by 3 bases and J by 4 bases, with 10 bases left in between. The CDR3: CASSFTSQYEQYF. CDR3 nucleotides: TGTGCCAGCAGTTTTACTAGTCAGTACGAGCAGTACTTC.